What follows describes a single TCR beta chain. CDR1 and CDR2 from the germline V gene are SGHRS and YFSETQ. Trimming removed 0 bases from V and 8 bases from J, with 14 bases in between. The CDR3 totals 14 residues. Constant-region reverse primers amplified full-length variable regions, followed by semi-nested Nested Universal Primer A PCR. TCRdb reanalysed the 5' RACE reads using MiXCR and keeps one entry per CDR3 protein. The profile shows tens of thousands of distinct CDR3 sequences, less than 30% of them singletons. Tregs were sorted as CD4+CD25+CD127-/low cells. Sequenced sample: tumor-infiltrating Tregs sorted from the breast tumor. The chain links TRBV5-1 to TRBJ1-1, with a weak D call TRBD1 (5 bases). The sequence was obtained from a female donor with breast cancer. The CDR3 sequence is CASSLGTEGVEAFF. In DNA, the CDR3 is TGCGCCAGCAGCTTGGGTACCGAAGGGGTGGAAGCTTTCTTT.